The 30 T cell receptor beta chains presented below share a single source sample, sequenced in a study of CD8+CD57+ T cells in acquired aplastic anemia. Genomic DNA served as template for TCR beta VDJ and CDR3 profiling. MiXCR, run by TCRdb on the reads, gives a single entry per CDR3 protein. The sample lists roughly 300,000 distinct CDR3 sequences; roughly half were seen once. The material sequenced was sorted CD4+, CD8+, or CD8+CD57+ T cells (not recorded which) from PBMCs. These receptors came from a human donor with severe aplastic anemia or a healthy control (not recorded which).

The chain recombines TRBV7-2 with TRBJ2-5; 14 bases agree with TRBD2. The CDR3 is 18 amino acids. Germline assignment: CDR1 SGHTA and CDR2 FQGNSA. V shed 1 base, J shed 10 bases, and the junction held 14 bases outside the gene matches. CDR3 protein: CASSLGSRLAGGRGNQYF. CDR3 coding DNA: TGTGCCAGCAGCTTAGGTAGTCGACTAGCGGGGGGGCGCGGGAACCAGTACTTC.

The J gene is TRBJ1-5, the V gene TRBV5-1; D not resolved. The V end lost 2 bases, the J end lost 6 bases, and 9 bases lay between the germline ends. The CDR3 is 13 residues long. Germline-derived CDR1 and CDR2 are SGHRS and YFSETQ. The CDR3 sequence is CASSFRPGQPQHF. The CDR3 DNA is TGCGCCAGCAGCTTTCGGCCGGGTCAGCCCCAGCATTTT. Variable domain in full (rest from reference TRBV5-1 and TRBJ1-5): KAGVTQTPRYLIKTRGQQVTLSCSPISGHRSVSWYQQTPGQGLQFLFEYFSETQRNKGNFPGRFSGRQFSNSRSEMNVSTLELGDSALYLCASSFRPGQPQHFGDGTRLSIL.

This clonotype was detected a few times. This chain uses TRBV7-9 with TRBJ2-7; 9 bases map to TRBD1. This CDR3 comprises 15 residues. The junction had 6 bases not matched to a gene; V was cut back by 3 bases and J by 3 bases. Germline assignment: CDR1 SEHNR and CDR2 FQNEAQ (reference sequence). CDR3 residues: CASSLPGQGFYEQYF. CDR3 coding DNA: TGTGCCAGCAGCTTGCCGGGACAGGGTTTCTACGAGCAGTACTTC.

The chain has TRBV19 and TRBJ1-1; D call uncertain. The V gene lost 6 bases and the J gene lost 5 bases, with 10 bases spanning the gap. CDR1 and CDR2 from the germline V gene are LNHDA and SQIVND (reference sequence). This CDR3 is 12 amino acids long. The CDR3 region has the DNA TGTGCCAGTAGGGGTCCGAAGACTGAAGCTTTCTTT. This sequence encodes CASRGPKTEAFF.

The chain is built from TRBV7-3 and TRBJ1-2; D not certain. V dropped 2 bases and J dropped 4 bases, with 11 bases sitting between them. The CDR3 length is 14 residues. Germline-derived CDR1 and CDR2 are SGHTA and FQGTGA. Here the CDR3 reads CASSLLGRLYGYTF. Written as DNA, the CDR3 is TGTGCCAGCAGCTTATTAGGCAGACTCTATGGCTACACCTTC.

V gene TRBV7-3 combines with J gene TRBJ2-3, with 7 bases identical to TRBD2. CDR3 length: 13 residues. Germline CDR1 reads SGHTA; CDR2 reads FQGTGA. With V trimmed by 0 bases and J by 6 bases, 0 bases remained unmatched. The DNA for the CDR3 is TGTGCCAGCAGCTTAACGGGGGGGGATACGCAGTATTTT. Translating it yields CASSLTGGDTQYF.

V and J are TRBV20-1 and TRBJ2-1; D might be TRBD2 (6 bases). V gave up 6 bases and J gave up 9 bases, with 18 bases separating them. Germline-derived CDR1 and CDR2 are DFQATT and SNEGSKA (reference sequence). The CDR3 is 13 amino acids. This CDR3 is CSARRDFTPEQFF. CDR3 nucleotide sequence: TGCAGTGCCAGGAGGGACTTTACTCCTGAGCAGTTCTTC.

This chain joins TRBV7-9 and TRBJ1-2; D ambiguous. The V end lost 0 bases, the J end lost 6 bases, and 11 bases lay between the germline ends. The CDR3 runs 14 residues. Germline V gives CDR1 SEHNR, CDR2 FQNEAQ (reference sequence). The CDR3 sequence is CASSLAGGLDGYTF. The CDR3 coding sequence is TGTGCCAGCAGCTTAGCAGGTGGGCTCGATGGCTACACCTTC. Combining the CDR3 with reference TRBV7-9 and TRBJ1-2 gives the whole variable domain DTGVSQNPRHKITKRGQNVTFRCDPISEHNRLYWYRQTLGQGPEFLTYFQNEAQLEKSRLLSDRFSAERPKGSFSTLEIQRTEQGDSAMYLCASSLAGGLDGYTFGSGTRLTVV.

The chain uses TRBV2 and TRBJ2-3; either TRBD1 or TRBD2 may supply D (5 bases each). Germline loops: CDR1 SNHLY, CDR2 FYNNEI. This CDR3 spans 14 amino acids. The V end was cut by 8 bases, the J end by 4 bases, with 16 bases between. The DNA of the CDR3 is TGTGCCAGCCTTCGGGACCGCGGAGCAGATACGCAGTATTTT. It yields the protein CASLRDRGADTQYF.

In its sample, this clonotype was seen a few times. One junction end does not reproduce the germline sequence, and a read error may be involved. The V gene is TRBV5-1, the J gene TRBJ2-3, with 16 bases lining up with TRBD2. The CDR3 consists of 15 residues. Germline V gene lookup returns CDR1 SGHRS and CDR2 YFSETQ. The CDR3 is CASSVGLAGGDTQYF. The CDR3 coding sequence is TGTGCCAGCAGCGTGGGACTAGCGGGGGGGGATACGCAGTATTTT.

The chain recombines TRBV24-1 with TRBJ1-6, with TRBD1 matching over 10 bases. The CDR3 length is 15 residues. The ends lost 4 bases at V and 6 bases at J; junction bases unmatched: 2. The germline V gene has CDR1 KGHDR and CDR2 SFDVKD. The CDR3 loop reads CATSEGTGVNSPLHF. The CDR3 region has the DNA TGTGCCACCAGTGAAGGGACAGGGGTTAATTCACCCCTCCACTTT.

The chain recombines TRBV15 with TRBJ2-5; possibly TRBD1 or TRBD2 for D (6 bases each). CDR1 is LNHNV, CDR2 YYDKDF, per germline (reference sequence). The CDR3 runs 15 residues. V lost 0 bases, J lost 5 bases, and 13 bases lay in between. The CDR3 nucleotides are TGTGCCACCAGCAGAGAAAGCACAGGGAGGGAGACCCAGTACTTC. This sequence encodes CATSRESTGRETQYF.

A few counts support this clonotype. This may arise from a read error, as a much more abundant clone is one base away. A read error is likely, as this CDR3 ends without the conserved phenylalanine or tryptophan. This rearrangement joins TRBV19 to TRBJ1-5; no clear D. Germline lookup yields CDR1 LNHDA and CDR2 SQIVND (reference sequence). The CDR3 is 16 residues long. Trimming pared 1 base from V and 11 bases from J, leaving 21 bases between. The CDR3 loop is CASSIVPGPDNWSQHL. The CDR3 region has the DNA TGTGCCAGTAGTATAGTTCCAGGACCCGATAATTGGTCCCAGCATCTT.

The chain joins TRBV7-2 to TRBJ2-7; D gene unclear. V was shortened by 5 bases and J by 2 bases, with 13 bases between the two germline ends. The CDR3 totals 14 residues. CDR1 is SGHTA, CDR2 FQGNSA, per germline. In DNA, the CDR3 is TGTGCCAGCAGCCATGGAATTGGGGCCTACGAGCAGTACTTC. This gives the protein CASSHGIGAYEQYF.

V usage is TRBV2 and J usage is TRBJ2-7, with TRBD1 matching over 8 bases. The CDR3 spans 13 residues. Germline trimming cut 8 bases from V and 6 bases from J; bases unmatched to any gene: 9. CDR1 and CDR2 from the germline V gene are SNHLY and FYNNEI. The CDR3 region has the DNA TGTGCCAGCGGATGGGGACAGGCCAGCGAGCAGTACTTC. It is translated as CASGWGQASEQYF. The complete variable domain, with remaining parts taken from reference TRBV2 and TRBJ2-7, reads EPEVTQTPSHQVTQMGQEVILRCVPISNHLYFYWYRQILGQKVEFLVSFYNNEISEKSEIFDDQFSVERPDGSNFTLKIRSTKLEDSAMYFCASGWGQASEQYFGPGTRLTVT.

The table lists this clonotype with many counts. The J gene is TRBJ2-7, the V gene TRBV20-1; 9 positions agree with TRBD2. The CDR3 spans 15 residues. Germline V gene data show CDR1 as DFQATT and CDR2 as SNEGSKA (reference sequence). J gave up 2 bases and V 6 bases, and 11 bases lay outside the gene matches. CDR3 protein: CSATREGPSPYEQYF. The CDR3 coding sequence is TGCAGTGCCACGCGGGAGGGGCCCTCCCCCTACGAGCAGTACTTC.

The chain couples TRBV7-9 to TRBJ2-5; 9 nucleotides line up with TRBD1. V dropped 6 bases and J dropped 2; count of bases not matched to a gene: 4. The germline CDR1 and CDR2 sequences are SEHNR and FQNEAQ (reference sequence). The CDR3 runs 14 residues. The CDR3 DNA follows: TGTGCCAGCAGTTGGGGGACAGGGCAAGAGACCCAGTACTTC. It codes for CASSWGTGQETQYF.

The chain employs TRBV20-1 and TRBJ2-7; D not resolved. The V and J ends lost 5 bases and 0 bases respectively, with 17 bases between them. Looked up from germline, CDR1 is DFQATT and CDR2 is SNEGSKA (reference sequence). This CDR3 contains 15 residues. Here the CDR3 reads CSAPAPALGSYEQYF. As DNA, the CDR3 is TGCAGTGCTCCAGCCCCGGCTCTAGGCTCCTACGAGCAGTACTTC.

This clonotype was detected only a few times. The rearrangement uses TRBV20-1 and TRBJ2-7, with 11 bases fitting TRBD2. This CDR3 is 12 amino acids long. Germline assignment: CDR1 DFQATT and CDR2 SNEGSKA (reference sequence). V lost 3 bases and J lost 6; bases outside the gene matches: 1. In nucleotides, the CDR3 is TGCAGTGCTAGTGGACTAGCGGGCGAGCAGTACTTC. Its translation is CSASGLAGEQYF.

The V and J genes are TRBV5-5 and TRBJ2-1; 11 nucleotides line up with TRBD2. Germline V lookup: CDR1 SGHKS, CDR2 YYEKEE (reference sequence). This CDR3 comprises 14 residues. V lost 3 bases and J lost 6; bases outside the gene matches: 2. For the CDR3, the DNA is TGTGCCAGCAGCTCTAGCGGGGGGTCCAATGAGCAGTTCTTC. Its protein is CASSSSGGSNEQFF.

This clonotype was counted many times. The rearrangement uses TRBV7-8 and TRBJ1-6, with TRBD1 matching 9 bases. The V and J ends lost 5 bases and 8 bases, in that order; junction bases with no gene match: 7. The germline gives CDR1 SGHVS, CDR2 FQNEAQ. The CDR3 has 15 amino acids. In DNA form, the CDR3 reads TGTGCCAGCAGCCCCCAACAGGGGGCTTATTCACCCCTCCACTTT. Amino acids: CASSPQQGAYSPLHF.

V is TRBV9 and J is TRBJ1-3, with D tentatively TRBD1 (6 bases). CDR3 length equals 19 residues. Germline CDR1 SGDLS, CDR2 YYNGEE. V shed 4 bases and J shed 4 bases, with 27 bases lying between them. The CDR3 sequence: CASSRTGAPFDGIGNTIYF. The DNA of the CDR3 is TGTGCCAGCAGCAGGACGGGGGCACCATTCGACGGGATAGGAAACACCATATATTTT. The full variable domain, rest sourced from reference TRBV9 and TRBJ1-3, is DSGVTQTPKHLITATGQRVTLRCSPRSGDLSVYWYQQSLDQGLQFLIQYYNGEERAKGNILERFSAQQFPDLHSELNLSSLELGDSALYFCASSRTGAPFDGIGNTIYFGEGSWLTVV.

The J gene is TRBJ1-1, the V gene TRBV20-1; 9 nucleotides match TRBD1. The germline V gene encodes CDR1 DFQATT and CDR2 SNEGSKA (reference sequence). This CDR3 comprises 12 residues. The J segment lost 5 bases and the V segment lost 3 bases, leaving 1 base of the junction unmatched. DNA of the CDR3: TGCAGTGCTAGGGACAGGGGAACTGAAGCTTTCTTT. This translates into CSARDRGTEAFF.

The V and J genes are TRBV10-1 and TRBJ2-3, with D unclear. The CDR3 is made up of 17 amino acids. The V end lost 0 bases, the J end lost 2 bases, and 15 bases lay between the germline ends. Looked up from germline, CDR1 is WNHNN and CDR2 is SYGVQD (reference sequence). This CDR3 is CASSESKRLYLTDTQYF. In nucleotides, the CDR3 is TGCGCCAGCAGTGAGTCGAAAAGACTCTACCTCACAGATACGCAGTATTTT.

J is TRBJ2-5 and V is TRBV5-1; tentatively, D is TRBD1 (6 bases). Per germline, CDR1 SGHRS and CDR2 YFSETQ. V lost 4 bases to trimming and J lost 2 bases, with 15 bases between them. CDR3 length equals 15 residues. The DNA for the CDR3 is TGCGCCAGCAGCCCTGTGTGGACAGTACAAGAGACCCAGTACTTC. This codes for CASSPVWTVQETQYF.

This clonotype was counted at least ten times. CDR3 in amino acids: CASSPLAGAGELFF. CDR3 nucleotide sequence: TGCGCCAGCTCCCCACTAGCGGGTGCCGGGGAGCTGTTTTTT. V and J are TRBV5-1 and TRBJ2-2; 9 bases match TRBD2. CDR1 SGHRS and CDR2 YFSETQ come from the germline V gene. This CDR3 has 14 amino acids. V trimming: 7 bases; J trimming: 6 bases; junction bases outside the gene matches: 7. The full variable domain, in which reference TRBV5-1 and TRBJ2-2 provide the parts outside the CDR3, is KAGVTQTPRYLIKTRGQQVTLSCSPISGHRSVSWYQQTPGQGLQFLFEYFSETQRNKGNFPGRFSGRQFSNSRSEMNVSTLELGDSALYLCASSPLAGAGELFFGEGSRLTVL.

The chain recombines TRBV20-1 with TRBJ1-2; the match to TRBD1 covers 7 bases. The CDR3 sequence is 12 residues long. Per the germline V gene, CDR1 is DFQATT and CDR2 is SNEGSKA (reference sequence). CDR3 amino acids: CRAFRGRKGYTF. Written as DNA, the CDR3 is TGCAGAGCGTTCAGGGGGAGGAAAGGCTACACCTTC.

The chain joins TRBV6-2 or TRBV6-3 to TRBJ2-7; 9 nucleotides align to TRBD1. The trim removed 4 bases at V and 6 bases at J, leaving 7 bases unmatched. Germline V CDR1 and CDR2: MNHEY, SVGEGT. This CDR3 has 14 amino acids. The DNA for the CDR3 is TGTGCCAGCAGTTGGGACAGGGCGGAGGGCGAGCAGTACTTC. Translation: CASSWDRAEGEQYF.

In its sample, this clonotype was seen many times. The V call is TRBV12-3 or TRBV12-4, the J call TRBJ1-2; D call uncertain. V gave up 7 bases and J gave up 1 base, with 13 bases separating them. The CDR3 spans 14 residues. The CDR3 region is CASNPPGGNYGYTF. Written as DNA, the CDR3 is TGTGCCAGCAACCCCCCGGGAGGTAACTATGGCTACACCTTC.

The chain combines TRBV19 with TRBJ1-2; 8 bases are shared with TRBD1. CDR3 length: 14 amino acids. V shed 0 bases and J 5 bases; nucleotides not matched to a gene: 2. Germline V CDR1 and CDR2: LNHDA, SQIVND (reference sequence). The CDR3, as DNA: TGTGCCAGTAGTATAGAACGACAGGGGTATGGCTACACCTTC. Translating gives CASSIERQGYGYTF.